The clone carrying this TCR beta chain was seen at least ten times. Antigen unknown. The sample originates from a study of Graves' ophthalmopathy and Graves' hyperthyroidism. Turning to the study itself: The authors collected peripheral blood at initial diagnosis, before any treatment.

Per germline, CDR1 MNHEY and CDR2 SVGAGI. V lost 5 bases and J lost 1; bases outside the gene matches: 7. The CDR3 is made up of 15 amino acids. Aged 18 to 65, hyperthyroidism patients had been newly diagnosed, with under 2 months' duration. Points from the study as a whole: Ophthalmopathy progression cases were predicted by the model with 70.59% sensitivity and around 72% specificity. Most thyroid-expanded clonotypes exceeding 0.001 frequency were also found in blood.

From RNA, the CDR3 regions of TCR beta chains were amplified and sequenced. Following a first-round RT-PCR that used HTBI primers, a second-round multiplex PCR was carried out. Each CDR3 protein is one row after TCRdb ran MiXCR on the multiplex PCR reads. Altogether approximately 380,000 distinct CDR3 sequences are present, 20% to 25% being singletons, with the ten largest covering roughly 3%. Sequences were obtained from peripheral blood. The TCR originated in a woman between 18 and 30 years old with stable Graves' hyperthyroidism. V gene TRBV6-5 combines with J gene TRBJ2-7; 8 nucleotides match TRBD1. CDR3 protein: CASSTRQGRSYEQYF. DNA for the CDR3: TGTGCCAGCAGTACACGACAGGGGAGATCCTACGAGCAGTACTTC.